Shown below are 26 T cell receptor beta chains from a single sample sequenced in a study of cytomegalovirus exposure and HLA in healthy donors. The PCR contained 60 Vbeta and 13 Jbeta primers. Sequencing used immunoSEQ multiplex PCR; TCRdb keeps in-frame clones, though not all of them. The sample holds over 150,000 clones, approximately 81% seen once. The sequenced sample consisted of PBMCs. The receptors shown here come from a man aged 18 to 29 in good health and CMV-seronegative.

V and J are TRBV10-3 and TRBJ2-5; D is undetermined. The last part of the DNA fits TRBJ2-7 better; the J call may be wrong. This CDR3 is 11 amino acids long. CDR1 is ENHRY and CDR2 is SYGVKD in the germline V gene. This CDR3 reads CAISERYEQYF. CDR3 DNA: TGTGCCATCAGTGAGAGATACGAGCAGTACTTC.

This chain joins TRBV10-2 and TRBJ2-7; TRBD2 matches at 7 bases. The CDR3 sequence is 15 residues long. After removal of 8 bases from V and 1 base from J, the junction contained 11 bases not matched to a gene. Germline V lookup: CDR1 WSHSY, CDR2 SAAADI. The CDR3 here is CASGTQGGVSYEQYF. CDR3 coding DNA: TGCGCCAGCGGGACCCAGGGAGGGGTGTCCTACGAGCAGTACTTC.

This chain uses TRBV27 with TRBJ1-1, with TRBD1 matching 7 bases. CDR3 length: 13 amino acids. The junction had 5 bases not matched to a gene; V was cut back by 6 bases and J by 4 bases. Per germline, CDR1 MNHEY and CDR2 SMNVEV (reference sequence). DNA of the CDR3: TGTGCCAGCAGGGCTACAGGGGTCACTGAAGCTTTCTTT. It codes for CASRATGVTEAFF.

The chain couples TRBV7-2 to TRBJ2-1, with unresolved D. The germline gives CDR1 SGHTA, CDR2 FQGNSA. V dropped 3 bases and J dropped 0 bases, with 9 bases sitting between them. This CDR3 has 15 amino acids. The CDR3 loop reads CASSFKHSSYNEQFF. CDR3 coding DNA: TGTGCCAGCAGCTTCAAACACAGCTCCTACAATGAGCAGTTCTTC.

The chain links TRBV19 to TRBJ2-1; D perhaps matches TRBD2 (6 bases). The CDR3 runs to 15 residues. Germline CDR1 reads LNHDA; CDR2 reads SQIVND (reference sequence). Trimming removed 1 base from V and 4 bases from J, with 11 bases in between. The CDR3 DNA reads TGTGCCAGTAGTATAGCCGGGAGTCCGTACAATGAGCAGTTCTTC. It specifies CASSIAGSPYNEQFF. The complete variable domain, with remaining parts taken from reference TRBV19 and TRBJ2-1, reads DGGITQSPKYLFRKEGQNVTLSCEQNLNHDAMYWYRQDPGQGLRLIYYSQIVNDFQKGDIAEGYSVSREKKESFPLTVTSAQKNPTAFYLCASSIAGSPYNEQFFGPGTRLTVL.

This chain joins TRBV4-3 and TRBJ2-7; TRBD2 aligns across 7 bases. V gave up 0 bases and J gave up 3 bases; unmatched junction bases: 5. The CDR3 is 15 amino acids. The germline V gene encodes CDR1 LGHNA and CDR2 YSLEER. CDR3 in amino acids: CASSQDPSSGYEQYF. CDR3 in DNA: TGCGCCAGCAGCCAAGACCCCTCTAGCGGCTACGAGCAGTACTTC.

The V and J genes are TRBV6-5 and TRBJ2-5; 8 bases map to TRBD2. CDR3 length: 11 residues. The germline V gene has CDR1 MNHEY and CDR2 SVGAGI. The ends lost 10 bases at V and 4 bases at J; junction bases unmatched: 2. The CDR3 DNA follows: TGTGCCACCGGGGGGGGAGAGACCCAGTACTTC. This sequence encodes CATGGGETQYF.

The chain has TRBV18 and TRBJ1-2; D gene ambiguous. The CDR3 is 13 residues long. The V end lost 2 bases, the J end lost 0 bases, and 4 bases lay between the germline ends. The germline gives CDR1 KGHSH, CDR2 LQKENI. CDR3 amino acids: CASSPDTNYGYTF. CDR3 in DNA: TGTGCCAGCTCACCAGACACTAACTATGGCTACACCTTC.

This clone has a single count. The chain has TRBV7-2 and TRBJ1-2, with 10 bases identical to TRBD1. The germline gives CDR1 SGHTA, CDR2 FQGNSA. V was pared by 1 base and J by 8 bases, with 13 bases of the junction left unmatched. The CDR3 is 17 residues long. The CDR3 protein is CASSLVGTRTGGAGYTF. CDR3 in DNA: TGTGCCAGCAGCTTAGTTGGGACTCGGACAGGGGGTGCGGGCTACACCTTC.

CDR3 in amino acids: CASSLVSAADTQYF. The CDR3 nucleotides are TGTGCCAGCAGCTTAGTTAGCGCCGCTGATACGCAGTATTTT. The chain links TRBV7-9 to TRBJ2-3, with D perhaps TRBD2 (5 bases). The V end was cut by 1 base, the J end by 6 bases, with 11 bases between. The CDR3 extends over 14 amino acids. Germline CDR1 and CDR2: SEHNR and FQNEAQ (reference sequence).

The rearrangement uses TRBV7-2 and TRBJ2-3; no clear D. Germline V CDR1 and CDR2: SGHTA, FQGNSA. This CDR3 has 15 amino acids. Deletions cut 3 bases from V and 0 bases from J, with 10 bases between. CDR3 nucleotides: TGTGCCAGCAGCTTTGGGCGAGCTAGCACAGATACGCAGTATTTT. Protein product: CASSFGRASTDTQYF.

The chain has TRBV7-9 and TRBJ2-1; D unclear. CDR1 is SEHNR, CDR2 FQNEAQ, per germline (reference sequence). V was shortened by 4 bases and J by 5 bases, with 6 bases between the two germline ends. There are 12 residues in the CDR3. For the CDR3, the DNA is TGTGCCAGCAGCTCCCGTAACAATGAGCAGTTCTTC. This gives the protein CASSSRNNEQFF.

The V and J genes are TRBV9 and TRBJ2-5; D may be TRBD2 (6 bases). V was pared by 0 bases and J by 5 bases, with 14 bases between. Germline CDR1 reads SGDLS; CDR2 reads YYNGEE. The CDR3 totals 15 residues. As DNA, the CDR3 is TGTGCCAGCAGCGTAGAGGGTCGGGGGAGGGAGACCCAGTACTTC. It translates to CASSVEGRGRETQYF.

The chain recombines TRBV5-6 with TRBJ1-2; D perhaps matches TRBD1 (5 bases). This CDR3 spans 14 amino acids. CDR1 and CDR2 (germline): SGHDT, YYEEEE. Trimming stripped 4 bases from V and 8 bases from J, with 18 bases between. The DNA of the CDR3 is TGTGCCAGCAGCCCGGTAAGGGCGGGGGACGGCTACACCTTC. Its protein product is CASSPVRAGDGYTF. The full variable domain, rest sourced from reference TRBV5-6 and TRBJ1-2, is DAGVTQSPTHLIKTRGQQVTLRCSPKSGHDTVSWYQQALGQGPQFIFQYYEEEERQRGNFPDRFSGHQFPNYSSELNVNALLLGDSALYLCASSPVRAGDGYTFGSGTRLTVV.

This clone came up once. One end of the junction does not line up with germline, which may come from a read error. This chain joins TRBV7-9 and TRBJ2-2, with a tentative D call TRBD1 (5 bases). Per the germline V gene, CDR1 is SEHNR and CDR2 is FQNEAQ (reference sequence). The length of the CDR3 is 16 residues. The CDR3 DNA is TGTTCCAGCAGCGTAGTCAGGGCAGGCGTCACCGGGGAGCTGTTTTTT. It translates to CSSSVVRAGVTGELFF.

The rearrangement uses TRBV6-5 and TRBJ1-2; tentative D call: TRBD1 (5 bases). V shed 6 bases and J shed 5 bases, with 10 bases lying between them. Germline CDR1 MNHEY, CDR2 SVGAGI. The CDR3 contains 12 residues. The CDR3 spells CASSKDSYGYTF. DNA for the CDR3: TGTGCCAGCAGCAAAGACAGTTATGGCTACACCTTC.

This clone occurred once. The rearrangement joins TRBV6-6 to TRBJ1-2; 7 bases agree with TRBD1. The trim removed 4 bases at V and 0 bases at J, leaving 8 bases unmatched. Germline V lookup: CDR1 MNHNY, CDR2 SVGAGI (reference sequence). This CDR3 has 16 amino acids. As DNA, the CDR3 is TGTGCCAGCAGTTCGTCTCGGGACAGAGCTAACTATGGCTACACCTTC. This codes for CASSSSRDRANYGYTF.

V gene TRBV7-9 combines with J gene TRBJ1-3; D is perhaps TRBD1 (5 bases). CDR3 length equals 16 residues. V was shortened by 6 bases and J by 0 bases, with 15 bases between the two germline ends. Germline CDR1 and CDR2: SEHNR and FQNEAQ (reference sequence). In DNA, the CDR3 is TGTGCCAGCAGTGTAGACAGCCGACACTCTGGAAACACCATATATTTT. Its protein product is CASSVDSRHSGNTIYF.

The chain employs TRBV7-9 and TRBJ1-4, with 8 nucleotides matching TRBD1. The CDR3 consists of 15 residues. Germline V gives CDR1 SEHNR, CDR2 FQNEAQ (reference sequence). J gave up 5 bases and V 3 bases, and 5 bases lay outside the gene matches. The DNA of the CDR3 is TGTGCCAGCAGCTTGGACAGGGCGTGGAATGAAAAACTGTTTTTT. Translated, it gives CASSLDRAWNEKLFF. Full variable domain (missing parts from reference TRBV7-9 and TRBJ1-4): DTGVSQNPRHKITKRGQNVTFRCDPISEHNRLYWYRQTLGQGPEFLTYFQNEAQLEKSRLLSDRFSAERPKGSFSTLEIQRTEQGDSAMYLCASSLDRAWNEKLFFGSGTQLSVL.

This rearrangement joins TRBV6-5 to TRBJ2-7, with 8 bases aligning to TRBD2. With V trimmed by 5 bases and J by 3 bases, 9 bases remained unmatched. Germline-derived CDR1 and CDR2 are MNHEY and SVGAGI. This CDR3 comprises 15 residues. The CDR3 protein is CASSPRVAGFYEQYF. CDR3 DNA: TGTGCCAGCAGTCCCAGGGTAGCGGGATTCTACGAGCAGTACTTC.

This chain connects TRBV7-2 to TRBJ1-3; 8 bases align to TRBD1. V trimming: 5 bases; J trimming: 4 bases; junction bases outside the gene matches: 10. Germline V lookup: CDR1 SGHTA, CDR2 FQGNSA. This CDR3 has 16 residues. The CDR3 sequence is CASSPEQGARGNTIYF. For the CDR3, the DNA is TGTGCCAGCAGCCCCGAGCAGGGGGCAAGGGGAAACACCATATATTTT.

The chain employs TRBV6-6 and TRBJ2-7; 7 bases fit TRBD1. This CDR3 has 16 residues. V lost 2 bases and J lost 2; bases outside the gene matches: 9. Germline V lookup: CDR1 MNHNY, CDR2 SVGAGI (reference sequence). CDR3 nucleotide sequence: TGTGCCAGCAGTTACCCGGGAACAGGGGTCCCCTACGAGCAGTACTTC. Residues: CASSYPGTGVPYEQYF.

This clone has only a few counts. The V gene is TRBV10-3, the J gene TRBJ1-3, with 8 bases matching TRBD1. The CDR3 length is 17 residues. Germline CDR1 is ENHRY and CDR2 is SYGVKD. The J segment lost 2 bases and the V segment lost 1 base, leaving 7 bases of the junction unmatched. CDR3 DNA sequence: TGTGCCATCAGTGAGTTACAGACAGGGGCTGCTGGAAACACCATATATTTT. Protein: CAISELQTGAAGNTIYF.

The chain carries TRBV7-2 and TRBJ2-7; no definite D call. The ends were cut back, 4 bases at V and 3 bases at J, with 13 bases in the middle. CDR1 SGHTA and CDR2 FQGNSA come from the germline V gene. This CDR3 comprises 14 residues. The chain's CDR3 is CASSSYMRNYEQYF. CDR3 DNA sequence: TGTGCCAGCAGCTCATACATGAGGAACTACGAGCAGTACTTC. The complete variable domain, with remaining parts taken from reference TRBV7-2 and TRBJ2-7, reads GAGVSQSPSNKVTEKGKDVELRCDPISGHTALYWYRQSLGQGLEFLIYFQGNSAPDKSGLPSDRFSAERTGGSVSTLTIQRTQQEDSAVYLCASSSYMRNYEQYFGPGTRLTVT.

The chain couples TRBV7-8 to TRBJ1-4, with D unresolved. Trimming stripped 2 bases from V and 2 bases from J, with 3 bases between. Per germline, CDR1 SGHVS and CDR2 FQNEAQ. The CDR3 runs 13 residues. As DNA, the CDR3 is TGTGCCAGCAGCTTAAGCACTAATGAAAAACTGTTTTTT. This encodes CASSLSTNEKLFF.

A few counts support this clone. V and J are TRBV28 and TRBJ2-1, with a possible D match to TRBD1 (6 bases). The CDR3 length is 15 residues. Germline V gives CDR1 MDHEN, CDR2 SYDVKM. V was clipped by 4 bases and J by 5 bases, with 15 bases between them. In nucleotides, the CDR3 is TGTGCCAGCAGTTCCGCCGGACAGACTAACAATGAGCAGTTCTTC. This gives the protein CASSSAGQTNNEQFF.